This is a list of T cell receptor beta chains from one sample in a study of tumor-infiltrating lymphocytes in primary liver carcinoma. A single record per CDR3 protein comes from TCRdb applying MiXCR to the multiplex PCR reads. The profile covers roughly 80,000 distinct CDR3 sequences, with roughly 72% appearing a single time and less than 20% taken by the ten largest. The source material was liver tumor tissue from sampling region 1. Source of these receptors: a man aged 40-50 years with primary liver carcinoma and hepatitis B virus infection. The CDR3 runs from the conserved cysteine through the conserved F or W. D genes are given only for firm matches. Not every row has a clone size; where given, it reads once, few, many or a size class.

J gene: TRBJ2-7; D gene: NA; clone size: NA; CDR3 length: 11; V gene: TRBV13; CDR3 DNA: TGTGTCAGCAGCTTAGGACAGTGTCAGTACTTC; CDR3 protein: CVSSLGQCQYF
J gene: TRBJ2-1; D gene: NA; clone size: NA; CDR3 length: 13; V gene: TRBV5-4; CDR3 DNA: TGTGCCAGCAGGACCGCTCGTCCAGACGAGCAGTTCTTC; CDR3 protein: CASRTARPDEQFF
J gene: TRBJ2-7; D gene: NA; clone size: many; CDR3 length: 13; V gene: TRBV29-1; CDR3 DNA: TGCAGCGCCGGGCGGGGCAATAATGGCGAGCAGTACTTC; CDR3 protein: CSAGRGNNGEQYF
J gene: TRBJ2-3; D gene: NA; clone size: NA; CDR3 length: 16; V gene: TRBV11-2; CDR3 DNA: TGTGCCAGCAGCGTAGATGTGGGGGGCCTTAGAGATACGCAGTATTTT; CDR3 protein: CASSVDVGGLRDTQYF
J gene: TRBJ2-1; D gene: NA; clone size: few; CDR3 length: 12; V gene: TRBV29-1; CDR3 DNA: TGCAGCGTTGACGAGGAGTACAATGAGCAGCTCTTC; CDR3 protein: CSVDEEYNEQLF
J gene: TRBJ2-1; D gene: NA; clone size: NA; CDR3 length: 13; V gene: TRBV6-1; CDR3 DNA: TGTGCCAGCAGAGGGGGAACCTACAATGAGCAGTTCTTC; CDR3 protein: CASRGGTYNEQFF
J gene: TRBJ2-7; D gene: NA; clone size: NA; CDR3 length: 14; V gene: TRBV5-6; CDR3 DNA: TGTGTCAGCAGCATGGGGTACATAAGGAACGAGCAGTACTTC; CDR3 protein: CVSSMGYIRNEQYF
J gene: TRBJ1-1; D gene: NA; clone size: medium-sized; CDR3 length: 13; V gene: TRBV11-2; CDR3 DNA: TGTGCCAGCAGCTTAGTGTTTGGCTCGGGGGCTTTCTTT; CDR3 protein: CASSLVFGSGAFF
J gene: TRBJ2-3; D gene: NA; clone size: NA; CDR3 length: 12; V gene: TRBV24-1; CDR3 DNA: TGTGCCACCAGTGAGGGGGCAGATACGCAGTATTTT; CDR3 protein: CATSEGADTQYF
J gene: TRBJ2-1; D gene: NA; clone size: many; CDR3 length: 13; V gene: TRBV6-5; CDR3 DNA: TGTGCCAGCACCGCTGCCGGGGACAATGAGCAGTTCTTC; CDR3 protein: CASTAAGDNEQFF